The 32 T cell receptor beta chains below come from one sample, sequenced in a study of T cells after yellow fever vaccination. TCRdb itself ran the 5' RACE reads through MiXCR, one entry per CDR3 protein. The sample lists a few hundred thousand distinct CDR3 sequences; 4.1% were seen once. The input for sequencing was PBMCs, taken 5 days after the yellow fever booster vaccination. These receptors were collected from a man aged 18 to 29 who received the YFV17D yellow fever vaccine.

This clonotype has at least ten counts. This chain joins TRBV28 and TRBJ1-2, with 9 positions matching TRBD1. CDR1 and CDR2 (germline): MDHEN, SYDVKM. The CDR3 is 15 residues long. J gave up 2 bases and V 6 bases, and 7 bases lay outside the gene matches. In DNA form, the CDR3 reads TGTGCCAGCAGCTCGGGACAGGGCAACAACTATGGCTACACCTTC. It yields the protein CASSSGQGNNYGYTF.

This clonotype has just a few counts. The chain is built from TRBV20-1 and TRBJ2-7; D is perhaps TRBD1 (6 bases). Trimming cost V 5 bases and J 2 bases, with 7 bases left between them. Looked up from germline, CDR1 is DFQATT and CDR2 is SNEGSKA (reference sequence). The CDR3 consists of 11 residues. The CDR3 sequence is CSAGDTYEQYF. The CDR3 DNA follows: TGCAGTGCTGGGGACACCTACGAGCAGTACTTC.

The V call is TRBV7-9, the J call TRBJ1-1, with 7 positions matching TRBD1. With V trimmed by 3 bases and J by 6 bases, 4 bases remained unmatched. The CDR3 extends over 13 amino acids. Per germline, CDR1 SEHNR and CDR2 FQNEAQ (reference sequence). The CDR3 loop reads CASSFRGWAEAFF. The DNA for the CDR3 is TGTGCCAGCAGCTTCAGGGGGTGGGCTGAAGCTTTCTTT.

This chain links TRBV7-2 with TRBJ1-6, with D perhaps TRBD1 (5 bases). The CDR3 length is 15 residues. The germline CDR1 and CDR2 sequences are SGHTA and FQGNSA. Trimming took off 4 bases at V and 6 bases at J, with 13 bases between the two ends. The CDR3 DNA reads TGTGCCAGCAGCTCTTTATGGGGGGTTAATTCACCCCTCCACTTT. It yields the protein CASSSLWGVNSPLHF.

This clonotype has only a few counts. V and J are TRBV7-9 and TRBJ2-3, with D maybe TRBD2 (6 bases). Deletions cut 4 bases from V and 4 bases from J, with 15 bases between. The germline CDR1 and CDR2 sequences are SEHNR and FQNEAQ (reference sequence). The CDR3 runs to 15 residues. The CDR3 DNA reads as TGTGCCAGCAGCTCTAGTGTGGGAGGACCAGATACGCAGTATTTT. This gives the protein CASSSSVGGPDTQYF. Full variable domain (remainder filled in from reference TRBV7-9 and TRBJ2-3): DTGVSQNPRHKITKRGQNVTFRCDPISEHNRLYWYRQTLGQGPEFLTYFQNEAQLEKSRLLSDRFSAERPKGSFSTLEIQRTEQGDSAMYLCASSSSVGGPDTQYFGPGTRLTVL.

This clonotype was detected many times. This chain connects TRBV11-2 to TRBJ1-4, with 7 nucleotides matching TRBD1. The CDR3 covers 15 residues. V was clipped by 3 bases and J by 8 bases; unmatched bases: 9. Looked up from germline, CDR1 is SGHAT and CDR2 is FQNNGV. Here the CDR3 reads CASSFGDSRREKLFF. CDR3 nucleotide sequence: TGTGCCAGCAGCTTTGGGGACAGTAGAAGGGAAAAACTGTTTTTT.

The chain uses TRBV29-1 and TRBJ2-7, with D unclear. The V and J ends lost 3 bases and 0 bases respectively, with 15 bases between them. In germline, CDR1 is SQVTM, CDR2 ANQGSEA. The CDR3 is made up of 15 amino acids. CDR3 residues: CSVDGEDGSSYEQYV. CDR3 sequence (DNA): TGCAGCGTTGATGGAGAGGACGGAAGCTCCTACGAGCAGTACGTC.

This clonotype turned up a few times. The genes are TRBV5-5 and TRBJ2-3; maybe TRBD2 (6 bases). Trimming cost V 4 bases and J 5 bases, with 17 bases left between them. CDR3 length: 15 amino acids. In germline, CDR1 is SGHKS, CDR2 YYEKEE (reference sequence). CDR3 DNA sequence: TGTGCCAGCAGCAGCGGCGAGGAGGGCTTAGATACGCAGTATTTT. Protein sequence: CASSSGEEGLDTQYF.

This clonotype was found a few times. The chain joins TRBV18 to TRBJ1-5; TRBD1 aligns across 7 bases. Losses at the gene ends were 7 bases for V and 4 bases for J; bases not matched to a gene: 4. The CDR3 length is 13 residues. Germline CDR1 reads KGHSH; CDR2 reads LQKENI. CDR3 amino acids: CASFRDRNQPQHF. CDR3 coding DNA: TGTGCCAGCTTCCGGGACAGAAATCAGCCCCAGCATTTT. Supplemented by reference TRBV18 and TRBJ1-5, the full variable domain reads NAGVMQNPRHLVRRRGQEARLRCSPMKGHSHVYWYRQLPEEGLKFMVYLQKENIIDESGMPKERFSAEFPKEGPSILRIQQVVRGDSAAYFCASFRDRNQPQHFGDGTRLSIL.

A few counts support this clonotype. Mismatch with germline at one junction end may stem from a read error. This CDR3 reads CASTLAGGATNTQYF. DNA of the CDR3: TGTGCCAGCACCTTGGCGGGGGGGGCCACAAATACGCAGTATTTT. This sequence joins TRBV12-3 or TRBV12-4 and TRBJ2-3, with 9 bases identical to TRBD2. The CDR3 runs to 15 residues.

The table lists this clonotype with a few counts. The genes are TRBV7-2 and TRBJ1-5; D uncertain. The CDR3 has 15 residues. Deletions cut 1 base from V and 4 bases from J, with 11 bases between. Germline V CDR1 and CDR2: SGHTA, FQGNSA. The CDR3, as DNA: TGTGCCAGCAGCTTAGGCAGGTTCCCTAATCAGCCCCAGCATTTT. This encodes CASSLGRFPNQPQHF. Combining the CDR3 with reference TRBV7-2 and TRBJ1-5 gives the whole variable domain GAGVSQSPSNKVTEKGKDVELRCDPISGHTALYWYRQSLGQGLEFLIYFQGNSAPDKSGLPSDRFSAERTGGSVSTLTIQRTQQEDSAVYLCASSLGRFPNQPQHFGDGTRLSIL.

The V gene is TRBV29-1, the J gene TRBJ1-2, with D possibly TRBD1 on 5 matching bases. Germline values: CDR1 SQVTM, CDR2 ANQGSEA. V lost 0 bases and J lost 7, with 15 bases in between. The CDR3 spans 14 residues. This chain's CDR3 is CSVEDRSAGFGYTF. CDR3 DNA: TGCAGCGTTGAAGATAGGTCGGCAGGGTTTGGCTACACCTTC.

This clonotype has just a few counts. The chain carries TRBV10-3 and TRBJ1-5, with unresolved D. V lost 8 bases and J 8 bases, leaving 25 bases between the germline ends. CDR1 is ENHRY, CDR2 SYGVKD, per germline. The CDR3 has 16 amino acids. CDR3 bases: TGTGCCATCGGAAGCCCGGACCGCTCAAGGTTGGAGCCCCAGCATTTT. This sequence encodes CAIGSPDRSRLEPQHF.

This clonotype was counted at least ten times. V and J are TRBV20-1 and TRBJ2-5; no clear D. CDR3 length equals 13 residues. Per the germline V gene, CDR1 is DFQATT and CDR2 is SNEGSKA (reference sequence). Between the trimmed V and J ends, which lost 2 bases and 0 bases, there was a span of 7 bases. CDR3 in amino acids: CSARQDDQETQYF. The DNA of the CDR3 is TGCAGTGCTAGACAGGATGACCAAGAGACCCAGTACTTC.

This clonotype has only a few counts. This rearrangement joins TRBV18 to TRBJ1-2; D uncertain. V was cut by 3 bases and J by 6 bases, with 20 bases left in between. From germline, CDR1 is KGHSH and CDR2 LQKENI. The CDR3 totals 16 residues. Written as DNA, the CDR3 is TGTGCCAGCTCACCCCTCGGAGGACTCAAGAGCGATGGCTACACCTTC. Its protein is CASSPLGGLKSDGYTF.

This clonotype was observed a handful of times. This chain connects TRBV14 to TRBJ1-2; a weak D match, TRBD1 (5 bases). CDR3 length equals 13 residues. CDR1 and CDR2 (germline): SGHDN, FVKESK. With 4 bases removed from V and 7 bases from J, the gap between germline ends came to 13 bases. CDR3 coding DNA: TGTGCCAGCAGCCTGTTCGGGGGGGGTGGCTACACCTTC. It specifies CASSLFGGGGYTF.

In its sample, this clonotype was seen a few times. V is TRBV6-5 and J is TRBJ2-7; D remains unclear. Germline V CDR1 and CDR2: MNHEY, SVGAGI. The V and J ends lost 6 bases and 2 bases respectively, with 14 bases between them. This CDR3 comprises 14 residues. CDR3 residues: CASSRRADPYEQYF. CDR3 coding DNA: TGTGCCAGCAGCCGACGGGCGGACCCCTACGAGCAGTACTTC.

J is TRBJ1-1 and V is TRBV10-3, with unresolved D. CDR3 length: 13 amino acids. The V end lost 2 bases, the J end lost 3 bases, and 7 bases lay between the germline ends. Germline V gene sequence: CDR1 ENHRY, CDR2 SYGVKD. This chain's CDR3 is CAISEALHTEAFF. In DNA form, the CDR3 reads TGTGCCATCAGTGAGGCACTCCACACTGAAGCTTTCTTT.

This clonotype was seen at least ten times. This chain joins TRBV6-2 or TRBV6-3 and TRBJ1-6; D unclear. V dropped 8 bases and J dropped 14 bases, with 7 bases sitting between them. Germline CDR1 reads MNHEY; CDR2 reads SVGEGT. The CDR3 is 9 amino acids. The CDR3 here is CASGLALHF. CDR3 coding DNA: TGTGCCAGCGGTCTTGCCCTCCACTTT.

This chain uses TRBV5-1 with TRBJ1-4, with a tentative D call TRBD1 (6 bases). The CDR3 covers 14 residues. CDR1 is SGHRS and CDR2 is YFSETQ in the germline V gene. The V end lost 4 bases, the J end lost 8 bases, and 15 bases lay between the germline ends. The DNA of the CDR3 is TGCGCCAGCAGCACAGCCAGGGGTACGGAAAAACTGTTTTTT. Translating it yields CASSTARGTEKLFF.

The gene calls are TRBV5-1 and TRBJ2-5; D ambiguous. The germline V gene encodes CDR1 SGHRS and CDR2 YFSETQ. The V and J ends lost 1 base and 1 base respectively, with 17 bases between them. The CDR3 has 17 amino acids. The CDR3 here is CASSLSLGGATQETQYF. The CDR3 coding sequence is TGCGCCAGCAGCTTGAGCCTGGGCGGCGCCACCCAAGAGACCCAGTACTTC.

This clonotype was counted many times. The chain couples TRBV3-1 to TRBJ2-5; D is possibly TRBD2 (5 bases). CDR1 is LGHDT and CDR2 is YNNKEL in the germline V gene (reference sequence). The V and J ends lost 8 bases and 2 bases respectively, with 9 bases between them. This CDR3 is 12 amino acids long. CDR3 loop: CASRRGQETQYF. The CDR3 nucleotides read TGTGCCAGCCGCCGGGGTCAAGAGACCCAGTACTTC.

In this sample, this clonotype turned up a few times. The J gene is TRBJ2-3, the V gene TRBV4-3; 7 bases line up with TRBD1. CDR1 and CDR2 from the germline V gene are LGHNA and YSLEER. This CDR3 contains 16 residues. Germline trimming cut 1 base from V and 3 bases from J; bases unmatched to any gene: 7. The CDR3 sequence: CASSQGVRGPTDTQYF. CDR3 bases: TGCGCCAGCAGCCAAGGGGTTAGGGGGCCGACAGATACGCAGTATTTT.

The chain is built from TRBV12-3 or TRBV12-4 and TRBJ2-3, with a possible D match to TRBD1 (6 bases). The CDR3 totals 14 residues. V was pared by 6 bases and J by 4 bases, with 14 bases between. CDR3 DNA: TGTGCCAGCAGCATCGGACAGTTGCCAGATACGCAGTATTTT. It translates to CASSIGQLPDTQYF.

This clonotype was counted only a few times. CDR3 coding DNA: TGCGCCAGCATCGGGACAGCGTGTGGGGAGACCCAGTACTTC. Translated: CASIGTACGETQYF. This chain uses TRBV10-1 with TRBJ2-5; 7 nucleotides match TRBD1. This CDR3 is built from 14 residues. Germline lookup yields CDR1 WNHNN and CDR2 SYGVQD (reference sequence). V gave up 7 bases and J gave up 5 bases; unmatched junction bases: 10.

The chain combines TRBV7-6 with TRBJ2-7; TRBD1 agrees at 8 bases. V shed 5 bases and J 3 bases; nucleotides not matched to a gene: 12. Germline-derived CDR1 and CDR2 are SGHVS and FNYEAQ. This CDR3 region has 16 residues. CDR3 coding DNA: TGTGCCAGCAGCCGGGGCGGACCGGGACAGGACTACGAGCAGTACGTC. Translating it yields CASSRGGPGQDYEQYV.

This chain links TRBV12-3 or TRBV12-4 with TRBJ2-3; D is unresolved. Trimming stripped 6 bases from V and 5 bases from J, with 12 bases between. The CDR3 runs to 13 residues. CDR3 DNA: TGTGCCAGCAGCACAAATAGGGAAGATACGCAGTATTTT. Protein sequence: CASSTNREDTQYF.

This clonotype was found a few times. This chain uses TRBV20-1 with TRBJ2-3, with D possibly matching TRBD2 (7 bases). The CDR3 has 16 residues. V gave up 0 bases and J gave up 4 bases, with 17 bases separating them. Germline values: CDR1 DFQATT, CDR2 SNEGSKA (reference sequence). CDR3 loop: CSARDPLAGAADTQYF. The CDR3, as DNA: TGCAGTGCTAGAGACCCCCTCGCGGGGGCCGCAGATACGCAGTATTTT.

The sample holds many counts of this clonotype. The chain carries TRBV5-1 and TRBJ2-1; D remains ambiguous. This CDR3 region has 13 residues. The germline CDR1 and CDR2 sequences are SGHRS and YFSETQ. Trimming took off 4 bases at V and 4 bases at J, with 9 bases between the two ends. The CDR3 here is CASSHGVYNEQFF. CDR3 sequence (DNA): TGCGCCAGCAGCCATGGGGTTTACAATGAGCAGTTCTTC.

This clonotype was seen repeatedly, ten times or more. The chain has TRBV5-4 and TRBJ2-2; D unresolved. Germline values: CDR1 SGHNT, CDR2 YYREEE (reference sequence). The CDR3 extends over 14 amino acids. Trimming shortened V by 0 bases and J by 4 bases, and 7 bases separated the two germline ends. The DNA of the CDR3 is TGTGCCAGCAGCTTGGATTTGGTCACCGGGGAGCTGTTTTTT. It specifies CASSLDLVTGELFF. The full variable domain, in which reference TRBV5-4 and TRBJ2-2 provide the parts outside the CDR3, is ETGVTQSPTHLIKTRGQQVTLRCSSQSGHNTVSWYQQALGQGPQFIFQYYREEENGRGNFPPRFSGLQFPNYSSELNVNALELDDSALYLCASSLDLVTGELFFGEGSRLTVL.

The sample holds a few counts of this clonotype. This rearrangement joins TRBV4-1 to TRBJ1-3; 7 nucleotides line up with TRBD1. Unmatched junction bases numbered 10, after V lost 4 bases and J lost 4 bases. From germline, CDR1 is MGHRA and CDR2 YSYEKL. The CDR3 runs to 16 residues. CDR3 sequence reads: CASSLLGQVRGNTIYF. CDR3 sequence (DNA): TGCGCCAGCAGCCTATTAGGACAGGTTCGAGGAAACACCATATATTTT.

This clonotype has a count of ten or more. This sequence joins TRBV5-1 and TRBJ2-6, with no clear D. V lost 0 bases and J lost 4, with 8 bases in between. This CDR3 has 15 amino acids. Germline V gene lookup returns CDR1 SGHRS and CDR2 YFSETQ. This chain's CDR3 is CASSLGAAGANVLTF. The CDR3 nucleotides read TGCGCCAGCAGCTTGGGGGCAGCCGGGGCCAACGTCCTGACTTTC.